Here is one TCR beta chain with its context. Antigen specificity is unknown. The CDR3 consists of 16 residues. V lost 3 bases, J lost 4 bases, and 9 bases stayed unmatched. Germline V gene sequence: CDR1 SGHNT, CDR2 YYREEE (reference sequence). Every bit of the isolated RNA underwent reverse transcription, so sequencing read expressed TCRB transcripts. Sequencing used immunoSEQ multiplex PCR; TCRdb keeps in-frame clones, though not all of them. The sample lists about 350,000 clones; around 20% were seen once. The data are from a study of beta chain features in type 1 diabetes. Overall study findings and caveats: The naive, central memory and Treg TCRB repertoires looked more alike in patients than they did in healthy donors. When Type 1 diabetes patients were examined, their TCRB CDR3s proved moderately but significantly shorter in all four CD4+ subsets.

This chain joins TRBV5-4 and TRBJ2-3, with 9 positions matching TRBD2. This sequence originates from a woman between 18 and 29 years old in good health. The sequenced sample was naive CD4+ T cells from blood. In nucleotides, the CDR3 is TGTGCCAGCAGCTCGATGACTAGCGGAGGGGCAGATACGCAGTATTTT. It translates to CASSSMTSGGADTQYF. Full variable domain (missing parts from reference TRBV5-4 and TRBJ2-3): ETGVTQSPTHLIKTRGQQVTLRCSSQSGHNTVSWYQQALGQGPQFIFQYYREEENGRGNFPPRFSGLQFPNYSSELNVNALELDDSALYLCASSSMTSGGADTQYFGPGTRLTVL.